These 13 T cell receptor beta chains came from one sample sequenced in a study of CD8+CD57+ T cells in acquired aplastic anemia. Profiling of TCR beta VDJ combinations and CDR3 sequences used genomic DNA as template. TCRdb reprocessed the reads via MiXCR and lists one record per CDR3 protein. The data contain more than 150,000 distinct CDR3 sequences, around 65% of them singletons. The sample comprised sorted CD4+, CD8+, or CD8+CD57+ T cells (not recorded which) from PBMCs. Source of these receptors: a human donor with severe aplastic anemia or a healthy control (not recorded which).

This clonotype is a singleton in its sample. DNA of the CDR3: TGTGCCAGGAGTTTAGCGGGAGGCCAATACACAGATACGCAGTATTTT. The encoded protein is CARSLAGGQYTDTQYF. The chain joins TRBV5-5 to TRBJ2-3; 10 positions match TRBD2. CDR1 and CDR2 (germline): SGHKS, YYEKEE (reference sequence). The CDR3 sequence is 16 residues long. With V trimmed by 8 bases and J by 2 bases, 11 bases remained unmatched.

The chain has TRBV29-1 and TRBJ2-1, with 8 bases lining up with TRBD2. The CDR3 consists of 15 residues. J gave up 4 bases and V 5 bases, and 10 bases lay outside the gene matches. Germline assignment: CDR1 SQVTM and CDR2 ANQGSEA. The CDR3 nucleotides read TGCAGCGTTCAGCCCTGGACTAGCCTGTACAATGAGCAGTTCTTC. It specifies CSVQPWTSLYNEQFF.

This clonotype was seen a few times. The V and J genes are TRBV12-3 or TRBV12-4 and TRBJ1-2; TRBD1 matches at 10 bases. V shed 6 bases and J 5 bases; nucleotides not matched to a gene: 6. The CDR3 has 14 amino acids. CDR3 DNA sequence: TGTGCCAGCAGAGCGGGGACAGGGGAGTATGGCTACACCTTC. Amino acid sequence: CASRAGTGEYGYTF.

This clonotype was seen more than once but under ten times. The V and J genes are TRBV7-9 and TRBJ2-7; tentatively, D is TRBD1 (5 bases). This CDR3 comprises 15 residues. The germline V gene has CDR1 SEHNR and CDR2 FQNEAQ (reference sequence). V dropped 2 bases and J dropped 1 base, with 12 bases sitting between them. The CDR3 here is CASSLTGKGSYEQYF. The CDR3 region has the DNA TGTGCCAGCAGCTTAACAGGAAAGGGATCCTACGAGCAGTACTTC.

This clonotype was seen only a few times. The chain is built from TRBV10-3 and TRBJ2-5; tentative D call: TRBD1 (6 bases). The CDR3 sequence is 15 residues long. Between the trimmed V and J ends, which lost 4 bases and 5 bases, there was a span of 17 bases. Per the germline V gene, CDR1 is ENHRY and CDR2 is SYGVKD. CDR3 DNA sequence: TGTGCCATCAGTGGGAAAGGGGGTTTCGGGGAGACCCAGTACTTC. Translated: CAISGKGGFGETQYF.

This clonotype occurred many times. This chain uses TRBV7-9 with TRBJ1-1; 12 bases align to TRBD1. Germline V gene sequence: CDR1 SEHNR, CDR2 FQNEAQ (reference sequence). V gave up 5 bases and J gave up 4 bases; unmatched junction bases: 5. CDR3 length: 15 amino acids. CDR3 loop: CASSGGTGGFTEAFF. The CDR3 region has the DNA TGTGCCAGCAGCGGGGGGACAGGGGGCTTCACTGAAGCTTTCTTT.

As to this clonotype: One end of the junction fails to match germline, which may point to a read error. The chain recombines TRBV7-2 with TRBJ2-5; 7 bases agree with TRBD2. The CDR3 consists of 15 residues. Per the germline V gene, CDR1 is SGHTA and CDR2 is FQGNSA. CDR3 amino acids: CASSFIAGTQETKYF. CDR3 nucleotides: TGTGCCAGCAGCTTTATAGCGGGTACACAAGAGACCAAGTACTTC.

This clonotype was observed a single time. The chain carries TRBV14 and TRBJ2-7; D is undetermined. V was cut by 1 base and J by 4 bases, with 5 bases left in between. The V gene's germline CDR1 is SGHDN and CDR2 FVKESK. This CDR3 region has 12 residues. CDR3 coding DNA: TGTGCCAGCAGCCAAGTCTCTTACGAGCAGTACTTC. It specifies CASSQVSYEQYF.

The V call is TRBV7-8, the J call TRBJ1-1; the match to TRBD1 covers 7 bases. V trimming: 4 bases; J trimming: 0 bases; junction bases outside the gene matches: 8. Germline V gives CDR1 SGHVS, CDR2 FQNEAQ. The CDR3 consists of 16 residues. The CDR3 coding sequence is TGTGCCAGCAGCTCACGGGGGGACAGCTTGAACACTGAAGCTTTCTTT. This sequence encodes CASSSRGDSLNTEAFF.

With regard to this clonotype: The junction shows a germline mismatch at one end, possibly a read error. This rearrangement joins TRBV5-6 to TRBJ1-5; 11 bases line up with TRBD1. The CDR3 contains 14 residues. Germline CDR1 reads SGHDT; CDR2 reads YYEEEE. The CDR3 DNA reads as TGCGCCAGCAGCCTCGGGACAGGGGGGACCTACGAGCATTTT. Amino acids: CASSLGTGGTYEHF. Filled out from reference TRBV5-6 and TRBJ1-5, the complete variable domain reads DAGVTQSPTHLIKTRGQQVTLRCSPKSGHDTVSWYQQALGQGPQFIFQYYEEEERQRGNFPDRFSGHQFPNYSSELNVNALLLGDSALYLCASSLGTGGTYEHFGDGTRLSIL.

The chain links TRBV7-2 to TRBJ1-2; 7 bases are shared with TRBD1. Germline CDR1 reads SGHTA; CDR2 reads FQGNSA. The CDR3 has 12 residues. The trim removed 4 bases at V and 4 bases at J, leaving 0 bases unmatched. The DNA for the CDR3 is TGTGCCAGCAGCTGGGACAGCTATGGCTACACCTTC. This encodes CASSWDSYGYTF.

This clonotype has only one observation. The chain uses TRBV5-1 and TRBJ2-7; D is perhaps TRBD1 or TRBD2 (5 bases each). Germline V CDR1 and CDR2: SGHRS, YFSETQ. The CDR3 spans 15 residues. The V gene lost 4 bases and the J gene lost 3 bases, with 17 bases spanning the gap. The CDR3 here is CASSEGTSGGYEQYF. In DNA, the CDR3 is TGCGCCAGCAGCGAGGGTACAAGTGGGGGCTACGAGCAGTACTTC.

The rearrangement links TRBV15 to TRBJ2-3; the match to TRBD2 covers 9 bases. This CDR3 spans 15 amino acids. CDR1 is LNHNV and CDR2 is YYDKDF in the germline V gene (reference sequence). V lost 3 bases to trimming and J lost 8 bases; unmatched junction nucleotides: 9. CDR3: CATSSRGREGVTQYF. CDR3 nucleotide sequence: TGTGCCACCAGCAGCCGAGGGCGGGAGGGTGTTACGCAGTATTTT.